The 15 T cell receptor beta chains listed next were all sequenced from one sample in a study of blood T cell repertoires in COVID-19. The protocol was immunoSEQ multiplex PCR, while the TCRdb copy is restricted to in-frame clones and leaves out a portion. The sample lists under 300,000 clones; approximately 83% were seen once. The sequenced sample was peripheral blood. The source of these receptors is a woman in her 70s with acute or convalescent COVID-19.

The J gene is TRBJ2-1, the V gene TRBV19, with D unresolved. The V and J ends lost 1 base and 3 bases respectively, with 10 bases between them. The CDR3 sequence is 15 residues long. Germline values: CDR1 LNHDA, CDR2 SQIVND (reference sequence). The CDR3 DNA reads TGTGCCAGTAGTATAGTGGCCCACAGCTACAATGAGCAGTTCTTC. This translates into CASSIVAHSYNEQFF.

The chain employs TRBV5-1 and TRBJ1-2; 7 bases agree with TRBD1. CDR1 is SGHRS, CDR2 YFSETQ, per germline. V shed 4 bases, J shed 0 bases, and the junction held 12 bases outside the gene matches. The CDR3 totals 17 residues. CDR3 amino acids: CASSRDPQGPANYGYTF. In nucleotides, the CDR3 is TGCGCCAGCAGCCGAGATCCACAGGGGCCAGCTAACTATGGCTACACCTTC. Together with reference TRBV5-1 and TRBJ1-2, the CDR3 gives the full variable domain: KAGVTQTPRYLIKTRGQQVTLSCSPISGHRSVSWYQQTPGQGLQFLFEYFSETQRNKGNFPGRFSGRQFSNSRSEMNVSTLELGDSALYLCASSRDPQGPANYGYTFGSGTRLTVV.

The genes are TRBV27 and TRBJ1-2, with TRBD1 matching 10 bases. This CDR3 is 16 amino acids long. V shed 4 bases, J shed 4 bases, and the junction held 9 bases outside the gene matches. CDR1 MNHEY and CDR2 SMNVEV come from the germline V gene (reference sequence). This chain's CDR3 is CASSSHRDRGFYGYTF. In DNA, the CDR3 is TGTGCCAGCAGTTCGCACCGGGACAGGGGATTCTATGGCTACACCTTC.

Only a few counts were recorded for this clone. The chain joins TRBV29-1 to TRBJ2-7; D may be TRBD2 (5 bases). Germline loops: CDR1 SQVTM, CDR2 ANQGSEA. The CDR3 loop spans 11 amino acids. The CDR3 nucleotides are TGCATACTCGGGGTTTCCTACGAGCAGTACTTC. It codes for CILGVSYEQYF.

The gene calls are TRBV19 and TRBJ1-2; D is possibly TRBD1 (6 bases). The CDR3 consists of 15 residues. V lost 3 bases and J lost 3, with 14 bases in between. CDR1 is LNHDA and CDR2 is SQIVND in the germline V gene (reference sequence). The CDR3 nucleotides are TGTGCCAGTAGTATGTCGGCGGGGGGCGACTATGGCTACACCTTC. Protein product: CASSMSAGGDYGYTF.

The V and J genes are TRBV6-5 and TRBJ2-7; D gene ambiguous. Germline values: CDR1 MNHEY, CDR2 SVGAGI. Trimming pared 1 base from V and 6 bases from J, leaving 4 bases between. CDR3 length equals 11 residues. The CDR3 DNA is TGTGCCAGCAGTTACTACGGCGAGCAGTACTTC. Translation gives CASSYYGEQYF.

The chain couples TRBV29-1 to TRBJ2-1, with no clear D. The CDR3 is 14 residues long. Germline lookup yields CDR1 SQVTM and CDR2 ANQGSEA. V lost 6 bases, J lost 0 bases, and 12 bases lay in between. The CDR3 loop reads CSVLLSGSYNEQFF. As DNA, the CDR3 is TGCAGCGTCCTCCTTTCCGGCTCCTACAATGAGCAGTTCTTC.

V is TRBV10-3 and J is TRBJ1-2, with TRBD1 as a possible D gene (6 bases). V was cut by 4 bases and J by 6 bases, with 15 bases left in between. CDR3 length: 14 residues. CDR1 and CDR2 from the germline V gene are ENHRY and SYGVKD. The CDR3 loop is CAISGGRGKDGYTF. The CDR3 DNA follows: TGTGCCATCAGTGGTGGCAGGGGAAAGGATGGCTACACCTTC.

Written as DNA, the CDR3 is TGTGCCTGGAGTGCGGGTTTGAATTCACCCCTCCACTTT. It yields the protein CAWSAGLNSPLHF. This chain links TRBV30 with TRBJ1-6; D is undetermined. The V end was cut by 1 base, the J end by 7 bases, with 8 bases between. The germline V gene has CDR1 GTSNPN and CDR2 SVGIG (reference sequence). The CDR3 is 13 amino acids.

This clone was picked up one time. This chain joins TRBV7-2 and TRBJ2-7; tentatively, D is TRBD1 (6 bases). This CDR3 has 16 amino acids. CDR1 and CDR2 (germline): SGHTA, FQGNSA. V lost 5 bases and J 7 bases, leaving 24 bases between the germline ends. The CDR3 DNA reads TGTGCCAGCAGCCCAAGAGCCAATTTCAGGGGACGGGAGCAGTACTTC. The encoded protein is CASSPRANFRGREQYF.

V and J are TRBV21-1 and TRBJ2-7; the table's D call, TRBD1, was not checked against the DNA. TRBV21-1 is assigned pseudogene status. The CDR3 is made up of 16 amino acids. This chain's CDR3 is CASSKARSTTSYEQYF. CDR3 in DNA: TGTGCCAGCAGCAAAGCTCGCAGTACAACGTCCTACGAGCAGTACTTC.

This clone was found once. V and J are TRBV4-1 and TRBJ2-3; D may be TRBD1 (6 bases). Germline CDR1 MGHRA, CDR2 YSYEKL. The CDR3 is 18 residues long. Between the trimmed V and J ends, which lost 0 bases and 0 bases, there was a span of 16 bases. CDR3 sequence reads: CASSQDRRQGYSTDTQYF. CDR3 in DNA: TGCGCCAGCAGCCAAGATCGCCGGCAGGGGTACAGCACAGATACGCAGTATTTT.

The V call is TRBV10-2, the J call TRBJ2-7; D is possibly TRBD2 (6 bases). The CDR3 extends over 12 amino acids. The ends were cut back, 2 bases at V and 8 bases at J, with 10 bases in the middle. Germline V gene sequence: CDR1 WSHSY, CDR2 SAAADI. The CDR3 DNA reads TGCGCCAGCAGTGAGGGGGGGTCGAAGCAGTACTTC. Protein: CASSEGGSKQYF.

This clone was seen a single time. V gene TRBV7-8 combines with J gene TRBJ1-6; 9 positions match TRBD1. The CDR3 contains 15 residues. Germline V gene data show CDR1 as SGHVS and CDR2 as FQNEAQ. Losses at the gene ends were 5 bases for V and 6 bases for J; bases not matched to a gene: 5. CDR3 DNA sequence: TGTGCCAGCAGCGTAGACAGGGGGACTAATTCACCCCTCCACTTT. The encoded protein is CASSVDRGTNSPLHF.

This clone appeared once. The junction departs from germline at one end; a sequencing error may be responsible. The rearrangement uses TRBV30 and TRBJ1-4, with a possible D match to TRBD1 (5 bases). The CDR3 consists of 12 residues. CDR1 and CDR2 (germline): GTSNPN, SVGIG (reference sequence). In DNA, the CDR3 is TGTGCCCGGAGGGATCCGGGGGGAAAACTGTTTTTT. The encoded protein is CARRDPGGKLFF.